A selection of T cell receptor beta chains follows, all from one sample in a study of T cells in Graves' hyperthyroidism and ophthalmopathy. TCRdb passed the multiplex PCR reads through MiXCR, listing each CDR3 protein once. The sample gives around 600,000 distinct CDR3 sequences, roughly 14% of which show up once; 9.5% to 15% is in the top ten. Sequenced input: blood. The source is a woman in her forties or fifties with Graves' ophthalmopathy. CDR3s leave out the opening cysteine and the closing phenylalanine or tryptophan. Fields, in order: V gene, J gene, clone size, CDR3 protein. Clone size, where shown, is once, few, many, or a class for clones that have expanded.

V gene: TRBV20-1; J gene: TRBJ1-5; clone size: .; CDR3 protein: SAWEGGQGTHQPQH
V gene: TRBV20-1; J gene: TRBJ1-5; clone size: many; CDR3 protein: SAAGTKHQPQH
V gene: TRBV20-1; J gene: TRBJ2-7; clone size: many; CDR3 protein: SASFLINSYEQY
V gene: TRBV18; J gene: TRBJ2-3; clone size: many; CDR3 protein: ASSHLRTSGSHPDTQY
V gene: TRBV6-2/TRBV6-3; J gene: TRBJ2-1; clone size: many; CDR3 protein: ASSGLAESFALGEQF
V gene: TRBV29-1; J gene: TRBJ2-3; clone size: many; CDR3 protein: SVEDGGQGPTDTQY
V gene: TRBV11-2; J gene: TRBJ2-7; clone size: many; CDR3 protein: ASRPLRYGRKYEQY
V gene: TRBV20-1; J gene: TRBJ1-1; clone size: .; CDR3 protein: SATQGEKAF
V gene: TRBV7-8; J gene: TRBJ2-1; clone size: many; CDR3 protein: ASSWLTSGRAREQF
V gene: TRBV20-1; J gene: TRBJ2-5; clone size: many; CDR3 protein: SGSRQETQY
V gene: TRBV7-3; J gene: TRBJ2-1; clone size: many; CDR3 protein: ASSPAGPRDGEQF
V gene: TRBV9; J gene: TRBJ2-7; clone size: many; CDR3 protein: ASSISGTGMGEQY
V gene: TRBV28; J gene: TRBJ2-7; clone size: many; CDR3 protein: ASSFELAGLTYEQY
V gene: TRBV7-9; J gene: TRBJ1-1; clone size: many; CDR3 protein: ASSFSTGTEAF
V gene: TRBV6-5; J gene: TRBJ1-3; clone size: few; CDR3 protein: ASSYSNFGDSGNTIY
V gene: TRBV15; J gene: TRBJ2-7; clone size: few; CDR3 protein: ATSADVAYEQY
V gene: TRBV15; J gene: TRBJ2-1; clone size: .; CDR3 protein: ATSRDGAEYNEQF
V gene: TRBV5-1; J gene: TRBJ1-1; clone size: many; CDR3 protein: ASRPGGQNTEAF
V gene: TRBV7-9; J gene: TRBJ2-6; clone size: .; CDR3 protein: ASSPGAGANVLT
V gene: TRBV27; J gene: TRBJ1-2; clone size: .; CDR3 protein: ASSFRQRDGYT
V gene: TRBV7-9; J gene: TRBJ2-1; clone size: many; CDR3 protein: ASSLVVDGIGYNEQF
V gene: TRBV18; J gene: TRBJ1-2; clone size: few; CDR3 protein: ASSLGTGINYGYT
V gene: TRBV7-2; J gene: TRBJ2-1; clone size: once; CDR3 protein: ASSRYRGRSYNEQF
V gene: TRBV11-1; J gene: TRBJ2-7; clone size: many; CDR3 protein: ASSRTGDHYEQY